One and the same sample provided the 20 T cell receptor beta chains below, sequenced in a study of blood T cell repertoires in COVID-19. The repertoire was sequenced with immunoSEQ multiplex PCR; TCRdb's copy has only in-frame clones and lacks some. Seen here are some 120,000 clones, about 81% observed once, and the top ten hold 3.8%. Sample: peripheral blood. The source is a woman aged 50 to 65 with acute or convalescent COVID-19.

This rearrangement joins TRBV7-2 to TRBJ1-3; D call uncertain. CDR1 and CDR2 from the germline V gene are SGHTA and FQGNSA. The CDR3 covers 14 residues. Trimming shortened V by 5 bases and J by 4 bases, and 12 bases separated the two germline ends. The CDR3, as DNA: TGTGCCAGCAGCCCCCAGAGGGCGGGAAACACCATATATTTT. This translates into CASSPQRAGNTIYF.

In its sample, this clone was seen a few times. The genes are TRBV2 and TRBJ1-1; TRBD1 agrees at 9 bases. The CDR3 contains 14 residues. The germline CDR1 and CDR2 sequences are SNHLY and FYNNEI. J gave up 5 bases and V 6 bases, and 7 bases lay outside the gene matches. The CDR3 DNA reads as TGTGCCAGCAGGCGGACAGGGGATGTGACTGAAGCTTTCTTT. Protein: CASRRTGDVTEAFF.

The chain uses TRBV29-1 and TRBJ1-1; 7 nucleotides agree with TRBD1. Trimming at V came to 6 bases and at J to 1 base, leaving 5 bases not matched to a gene. CDR3 length: 13 residues. Germline-derived CDR1 and CDR2 are SQVTM and ANQGSEA. The CDR3 sequence is CSVLGQANTEAFF. The CDR3 coding sequence is TGCAGCGTCCTCGGACAGGCGAACACTGAAGCTTTCTTT.

The V gene is TRBV29-1, the J gene TRBJ1-4; D perhaps matches TRBD1 (5 bases). V lost 1 base and J lost 7, with 7 bases in between. The CDR3 covers 12 residues. Germline V gene lookup returns CDR1 SQVTM and CDR2 ANQGSEA. CDR3 protein: CSVEGQGEKLFF. In DNA, the CDR3 is TGCAGCGTTGAAGGTCAGGGTGAAAAACTGTTTTTT.

This clone was counted between two and nine times. This chain connects TRBV7-8 to TRBJ1-2, with a possible D match to TRBD1 (6 bases). In germline, CDR1 is SGHVS, CDR2 FQNEAQ. The CDR3 has 15 amino acids. Trimming shortened V by 1 base and J by 2 bases, and 11 bases separated the two germline ends. CDR3 coding DNA: TGTGCCAGCAGCTTAGAACAGGGTACGAACTATGGCTACACCTTC. This encodes CASSLEQGTNYGYTF.

The chain has TRBV3-1 (or the pseudogene TRBV3-2) and TRBJ1-5; maybe TRBD1 (5 bases). Deletions cut 4 bases from V and 6 bases from J, with 16 bases between. The germline gives CDR1 LGHDT, CDR2 YNNKEL (reference sequence). The CDR3 extends over 15 amino acids. The CDR3 reads CASSPSAGSAQPQHF. CDR3 sequence (DNA): TGTGCCAGCAGCCCTAGTGCAGGGTCAGCTCAGCCCCAGCATTTT.

The rearrangement links TRBV3-1 (or the pseudogene TRBV3-2) to TRBJ1-2; 7 nucleotides align to TRBD1. Unmatched junction bases numbered 8, after V lost 3 bases and J lost 4 bases. Germline V gene sequence: CDR1 LGHDT, CDR2 YNNKEL (reference sequence). The CDR3 is 15 residues long. In nucleotides, the CDR3 is TGTGCCAGCAGCCATCTGTCGGCAGGGGGCTATGGCTACACCTTC. It is translated as CASSHLSAGGYGYTF.

This chain links TRBV2 with TRBJ2-5; 11 nucleotides agree with TRBD1. The CDR3 extends over 14 amino acids. Per the germline V gene, CDR1 is SNHLY and CDR2 is FYNNEI. J lost 8 bases, V lost 6 bases, and 8 bases had no gene match. CDR3 in DNA: TGTGCCAGCAGCCCAACCGGGACAGGGGGAACCCAGTACTTC. The encoded protein is CASSPTGTGGTQYF.

This clone has only a few counts. This sequence joins TRBV6-5 and TRBJ1-1, with D possibly TRBD1 on 5 matching bases. The CDR3 is made up of 13 amino acids. V lost 7 bases and J lost 2, with 11 bases in between. Per germline, CDR1 MNHEY and CDR2 SVGAGI. The CDR3 loop is CASKTGINTEAFF. In DNA form, the CDR3 reads TGTGCCAGCAAAACAGGAATAAACACTGAAGCTTTCTTT.

This clone was picked up one time. The chain combines TRBV5-8 with TRBJ2-7, with 12 positions matching TRBD2. The CDR3 extends over 16 amino acids. Germline trimming cut 0 bases from V and 4 bases from J; bases unmatched to any gene: 5. The germline gives CDR1 SGHTS, CDR2 YDEGEE. The CDR3 bases are TGTGCCAGCAGCTTGGGGCTAGCGGGAGGGATGTACGAGCAGTACTTC. Encoded protein: CASSLGLAGGMYEQYF.

The CDR3 DNA follows: TGTGCCAGCAGCTTAGGTCGGGGACAGGTTTGGGGCTACACCTTC. This codes for CASSLGRGQVWGYTF. V usage is TRBV13 and J usage is TRBJ1-2; 8 positions agree with TRBD1. Losses at the gene ends were 0 bases for V and 8 bases for J; bases not matched to a gene: 8. The CDR3 loop spans 15 amino acids. CDR1 and CDR2 from the germline V gene are PRHDT and FYEKMQ (reference sequence).

The CDR3 bases are TGTGCCAGCAGCGTAGGGGGGCTAGGTGGTACTGAGCAGTTCTTC. Translated, it gives CASSVGGLGGTEQFF. This chain uses TRBV9 with TRBJ2-1, with D maybe TRBD1 (6 bases). Germline V lookup: CDR1 SGDLS, CDR2 YYNGEE. This CDR3 is 15 amino acids long. The ends were cut back, 0 bases at V and 9 bases at J, with 16 bases in the middle.

In this sample, this clone turned up a few times. This chain links TRBV7-8 with TRBJ2-2, with D possibly TRBD1 on 6 matching bases. The CDR3 covers 16 residues. Trimming removed 11 bases from V and 1 base from J, with 20 bases in between. Germline lookup yields CDR1 SGHVS and CDR2 FQNEAQ. CDR3 protein: CAWAGTNELNTGELFF. In DNA, the CDR3 is TGTGCCTGGGCCGGGACAAATGAACTGAACACCGGGGAGCTGTTTTTT.

The CDR3 nucleotides are TGTGCCAGTAGTGGCCTGGGTGGAAAAGAGGACTATGGCTACACCTTC. Translating gives CASSGLGGKEDYGYTF. The chain combines TRBV19 with TRBJ1-2; D ambiguous. Trimming took off 5 bases at V and 3 bases at J, with 19 bases between the two ends. There are 16 residues in the CDR3. Germline V gene lookup returns CDR1 LNHDA and CDR2 SQIVND (reference sequence).

A single count supports this clone. This sample also contains other DNA sequences that code for the same CDR3. The V gene is TRBV6-1, the J gene TRBJ2-1, with 7 bases aligning to TRBD2. V shed 2 bases, J shed 9 bases, and the junction held 4 bases outside the gene matches. The CDR3 is made up of 13 amino acids. Germline loops: CDR1 MNHNS, CDR2 SASEGT. The CDR3 is CASSEFREGEQFF. DNA of the CDR3: TGTGCCAGCAGTGAATTTAGGGAGGGTGAGCAGTTCTTC.

The chain uses TRBV25-1 and TRBJ2-5; 9 nucleotides agree with TRBD2. Germline V CDR1 and CDR2: MGHDK, SYGVNS. This CDR3 has 15 amino acids. J was trimmed by 3 bases and V by 3 bases; bases with no gene match: 5. The CDR3 is CASSDVAGVKETQYF. DNA for the CDR3: TGTGCCAGCAGTGACGTAGCGGGGGTAAAAGAGACCCAGTACTTC.

This clone has a handful of counts. Here the CDR3 reads CASSQVSNEKLFF. The DNA of the CDR3 is TGTGCCAGCAGCCAAGTCTCTAATGAAAAACTGTTTTTT. J is TRBJ1-4 and V is TRBV3-1 (or the pseudogene TRBV3-2); D remains unclear. The CDR3 totals 13 residues. V was pared by 1 base and J by 3 bases, with 3 bases between. Germline values: CDR1 LGHDT, CDR2 YNNKEL (reference sequence).

The chain uses TRBV6-2 or TRBV6-3 and TRBJ2-2; 8 nucleotides line up with TRBD2. V lost 0 bases, J lost 0 bases, and 9 bases stayed unmatched. Germline V lookup: CDR1 MNHEY, CDR2 SVGEGT. CDR3 length: 19 residues. The CDR3 sequence: CASSYSNTGGFANTGELFF. In DNA form, the CDR3 reads TGTGCCAGCAGTTACTCGAATACGGGAGGGTTCGCGAACACCGGGGAGCTGTTTTTT.

This clone was seen only a few times. V is TRBV4-1 and J is TRBJ2-7; 7 bases agree with TRBD1. CDR1 and CDR2 (germline): MGHRA, YSYEKL. The ends lost 4 bases at V and 2 bases at J; junction bases unmatched: 2. The CDR3 is 13 amino acids. CDR3 coding DNA: TGCGCCAGCAGCCGTGACAGGGCCTACGAGCAGTACTTC. Residues: CASSRDRAYEQYF.

The rearrangement joins TRBV3-1 (or the pseudogene TRBV3-2) to TRBJ2-1, with 9 bases matching TRBD2. This CDR3 is built from 16 residues. Looked up from germline, CDR1 is LGHDT and CDR2 is YNNKEL (reference sequence). Trimming cost V 4 bases and J 8 bases; bases outside gene matches: 12. The CDR3 is CASSPTGTSLIDEQFF. The CDR3 region has the DNA TGTGCCAGCAGCCCAACCGGGACTAGCCTCATAGATGAGCAGTTCTTC.